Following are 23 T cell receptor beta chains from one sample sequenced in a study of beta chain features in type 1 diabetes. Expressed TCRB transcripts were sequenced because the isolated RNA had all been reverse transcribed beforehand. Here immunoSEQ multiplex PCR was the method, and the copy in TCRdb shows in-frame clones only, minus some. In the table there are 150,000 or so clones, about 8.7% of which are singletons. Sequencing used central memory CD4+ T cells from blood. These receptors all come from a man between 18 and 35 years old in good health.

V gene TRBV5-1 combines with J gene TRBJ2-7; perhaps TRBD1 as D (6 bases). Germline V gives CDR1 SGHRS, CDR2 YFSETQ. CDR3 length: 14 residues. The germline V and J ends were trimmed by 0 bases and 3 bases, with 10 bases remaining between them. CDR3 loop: CASSLGQAIYEQYF. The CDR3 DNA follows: TGCGCCAGCAGCTTGGGACAGGCTATCTACGAGCAGTACTTC.

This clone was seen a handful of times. CDR3 residues: CASSLGQSGFGSPLHF. The DNA of the CDR3 is TGTGCCAGCAGCTTAGGTCAGTCAGGGTTTGGATCACCCCTCCACTTT. The chain couples TRBV7-2 to TRBJ1-6; a weak D match, TRBD1 (5 bases). The CDR3 is 16 amino acids. Trimming pared 1 base from V and 10 bases from J, leaving 17 bases between. Germline lookup yields CDR1 SGHTA and CDR2 FQGNSA.

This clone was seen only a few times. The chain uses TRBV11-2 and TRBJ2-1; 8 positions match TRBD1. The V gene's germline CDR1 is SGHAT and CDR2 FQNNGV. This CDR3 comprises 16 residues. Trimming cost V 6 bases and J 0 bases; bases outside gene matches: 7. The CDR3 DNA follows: TGTGCCAGCAGAAAGAGTACAGGGGGCTCCTACAATGAGCAGTTCTTC. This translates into CASRKSTGGSYNEQFF.

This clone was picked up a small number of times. CDR3 amino acids: CASSVVERAGTQYF. DNA of the CDR3: TGTGCCAGCAGCGTAGTAGAGCGGGCCGGGACCCAGTACTTC. The V gene is TRBV9, the J gene TRBJ2-5; perhaps TRBD2 as D (6 bases). The V and J ends lost 0 bases and 7 bases respectively, with 13 bases between them. Germline CDR1 and CDR2: SGDLS and YYNGEE. This CDR3 has 14 residues.

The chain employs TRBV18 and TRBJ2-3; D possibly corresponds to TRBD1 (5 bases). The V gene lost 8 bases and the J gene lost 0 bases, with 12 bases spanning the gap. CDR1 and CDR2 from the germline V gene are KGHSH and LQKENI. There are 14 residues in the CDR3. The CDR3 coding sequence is TGTGCCAGCCGAAGACAGCTAAGCACAGATACGCAGTATTTT. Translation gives CASRRQLSTDTQYF.

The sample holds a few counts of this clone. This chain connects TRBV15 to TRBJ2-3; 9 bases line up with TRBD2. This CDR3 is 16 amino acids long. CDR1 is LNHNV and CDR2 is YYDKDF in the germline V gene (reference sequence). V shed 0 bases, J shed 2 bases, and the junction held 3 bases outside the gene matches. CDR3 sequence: CATSREASGITDTQYF. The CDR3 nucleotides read TGTGCCACCAGCAGAGAGGCTAGCGGGATCACAGATACGCAGTATTTT.

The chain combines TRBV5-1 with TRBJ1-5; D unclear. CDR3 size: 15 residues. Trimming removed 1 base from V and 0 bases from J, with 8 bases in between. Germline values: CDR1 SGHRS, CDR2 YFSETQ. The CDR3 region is CASSLSGDSNQPQHF. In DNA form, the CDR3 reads TGCGCCAGCAGCTTGTCCGGAGATAGCAATCAGCCCCAGCATTTT.

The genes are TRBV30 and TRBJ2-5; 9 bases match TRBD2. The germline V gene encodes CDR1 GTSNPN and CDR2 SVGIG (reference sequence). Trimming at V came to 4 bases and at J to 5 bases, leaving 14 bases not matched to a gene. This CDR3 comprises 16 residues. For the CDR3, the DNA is TGTGCCTGGACCCCTGGTGGGCTAGCGGGGAAGGAGACCCAGTACTTC. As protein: CAWTPGGLAGKETQYF.

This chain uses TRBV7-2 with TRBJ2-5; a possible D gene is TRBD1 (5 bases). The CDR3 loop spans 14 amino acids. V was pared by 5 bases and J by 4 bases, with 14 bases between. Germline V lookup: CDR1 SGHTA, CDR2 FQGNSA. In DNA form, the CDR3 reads TGTGCCAGCAGCCGTGGGGCAGGGATAGAGACCCAGTACTTC. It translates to CASSRGAGIETQYF.

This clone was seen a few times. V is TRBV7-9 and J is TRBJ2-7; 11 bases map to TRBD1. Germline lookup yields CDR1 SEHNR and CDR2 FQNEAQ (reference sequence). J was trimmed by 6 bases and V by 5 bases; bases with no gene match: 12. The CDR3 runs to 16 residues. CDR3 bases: TGTGCCAGCAGCGCAGTCGGACAGGGGGCGGCTGGCGAGCAGTACTTC. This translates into CASSAVGQGAAGEQYF.

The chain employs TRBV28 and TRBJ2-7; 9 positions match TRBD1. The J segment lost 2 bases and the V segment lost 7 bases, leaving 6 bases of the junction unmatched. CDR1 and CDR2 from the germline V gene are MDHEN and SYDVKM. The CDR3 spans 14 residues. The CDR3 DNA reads TGTGCCAGCACCTGGGGACAGGGAACCTACGAGCAGTACTTC. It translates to CASTWGQGTYEQYF. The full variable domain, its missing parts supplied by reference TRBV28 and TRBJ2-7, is DVKVTQSSRYLVKRTGEKVFLECVQDMDHENMFWYRQDPGLGLRLIYFSYDVKMKEKGDIPEGYSVSREKKERFSLILESASTNQTSMYLCASTWGQGTYEQYFGPGTRLTVT.

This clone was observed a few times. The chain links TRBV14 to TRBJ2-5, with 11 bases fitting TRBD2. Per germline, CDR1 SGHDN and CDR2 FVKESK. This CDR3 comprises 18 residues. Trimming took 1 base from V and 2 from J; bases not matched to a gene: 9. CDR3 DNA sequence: TGTGCCAGCAGCCAAGGATCCCTAGCGGGGGGCCAACAAGAGACCCAGTACTTC. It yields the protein CASSQGSLAGGQQETQYF.

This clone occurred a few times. Here the CDR3 DNA reads TGTGCCAGCAGAGGTCAGCCGGGAGAGGGGACGCAGTATTTT. It is translated as CASRGQPGEGTQYF. The genes are TRBV6-1 and TRBJ2-3, with D maybe TRBD2 (6 bases). V was clipped by 6 bases and J by 9 bases, with 19 bases between them. The CDR3 loop spans 14 amino acids. Germline V CDR1 and CDR2: MNHNS, SASEGT.

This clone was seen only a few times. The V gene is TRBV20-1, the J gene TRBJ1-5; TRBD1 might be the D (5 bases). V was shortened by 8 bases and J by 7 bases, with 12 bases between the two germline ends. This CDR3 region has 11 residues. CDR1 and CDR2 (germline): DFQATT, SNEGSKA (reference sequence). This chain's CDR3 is CSLSKGQPQHF. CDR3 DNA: TGCAGTCTATCGAAGGGGCAGCCCCAGCATTTT.

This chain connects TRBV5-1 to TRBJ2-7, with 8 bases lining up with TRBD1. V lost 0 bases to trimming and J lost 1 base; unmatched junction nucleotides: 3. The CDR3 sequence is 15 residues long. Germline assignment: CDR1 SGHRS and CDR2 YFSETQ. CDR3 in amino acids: CASSLDGTGSYEQYF. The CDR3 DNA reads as TGCGCCAGCAGCTTGGATGGGACAGGTTCCTACGAGCAGTACTTC.

The CDR3 bases are TGTGCCAGCAGCTTAATGACAAATAGCAATCAGCCCCAGCATTTT. Translation gives CASSLMTNSNQPQHF. The chain joins TRBV7-2 to TRBJ1-5; D remains unclear. This CDR3 is 15 amino acids long. Germline V CDR1 and CDR2: SGHTA, FQGNSA. The V and J ends lost 2 bases and 0 bases respectively, with 8 bases between them.

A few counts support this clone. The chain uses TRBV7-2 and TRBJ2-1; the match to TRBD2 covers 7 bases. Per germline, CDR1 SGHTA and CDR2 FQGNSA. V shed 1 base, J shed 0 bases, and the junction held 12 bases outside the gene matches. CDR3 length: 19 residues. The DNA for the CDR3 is TGTGCCAGCAGCTTAGTGGGGGGGGGTGATAGGAGCTCCTACAATGAGCAGTTCTTC. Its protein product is CASSLVGGGDRSSYNEQFF.

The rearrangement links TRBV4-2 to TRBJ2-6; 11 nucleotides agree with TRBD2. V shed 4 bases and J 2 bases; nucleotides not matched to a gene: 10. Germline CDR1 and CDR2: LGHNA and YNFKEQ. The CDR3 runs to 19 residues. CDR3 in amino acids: CASSLVLAGAQAGANVLTF. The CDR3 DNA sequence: TGTGCCAGCAGCCTAGTACTAGCGGGAGCTCAGGCTGGGGCCAACGTCCTGACTTTC.

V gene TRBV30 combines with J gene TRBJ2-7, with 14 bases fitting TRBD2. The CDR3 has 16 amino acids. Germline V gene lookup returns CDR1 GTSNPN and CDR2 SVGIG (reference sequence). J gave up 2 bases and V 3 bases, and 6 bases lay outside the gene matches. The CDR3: CAWRRTSGGSTYEQYF. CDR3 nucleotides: TGTGCCTGGAGGCGGACTAGCGGGGGGTCCACCTACGAGCAGTACTTC.

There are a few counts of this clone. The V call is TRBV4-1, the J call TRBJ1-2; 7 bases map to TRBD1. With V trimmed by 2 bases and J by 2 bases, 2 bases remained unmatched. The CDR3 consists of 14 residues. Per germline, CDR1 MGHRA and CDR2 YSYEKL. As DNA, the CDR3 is TGCGCCAGCAGCCAAAGGGGGCAGAACTATGGCTACACCTTC. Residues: CASSQRGQNYGYTF.

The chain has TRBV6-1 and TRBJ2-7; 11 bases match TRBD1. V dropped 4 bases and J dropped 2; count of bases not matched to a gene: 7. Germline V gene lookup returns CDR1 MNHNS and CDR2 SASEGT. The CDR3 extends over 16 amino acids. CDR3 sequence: CASSAYGGQGAYEQYF. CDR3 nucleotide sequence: TGTGCCAGCAGTGCCTATGGGGGACAGGGGGCCTACGAGCAGTACTTC.

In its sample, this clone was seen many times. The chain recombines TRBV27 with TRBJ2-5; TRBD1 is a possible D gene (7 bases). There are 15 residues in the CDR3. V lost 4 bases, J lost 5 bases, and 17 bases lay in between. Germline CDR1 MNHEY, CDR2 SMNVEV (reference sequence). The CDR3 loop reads CASSSAGGIAETQYF. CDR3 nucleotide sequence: TGTGCCAGCAGTTCCGCAGGGGGGATTGCGGAGACCCAGTACTTC.

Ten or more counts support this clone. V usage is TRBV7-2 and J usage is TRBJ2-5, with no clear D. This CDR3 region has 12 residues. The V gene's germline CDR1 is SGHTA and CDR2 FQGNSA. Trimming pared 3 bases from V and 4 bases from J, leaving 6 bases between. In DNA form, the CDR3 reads TGTGCCAGCAGCTTTGGGCGAGAGACCCAGTACTTC. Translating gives CASSFGRETQYF.